Listed below are T cell receptor beta chains from one sample, sequenced in a study of cytomegalovirus exposure and HLA in healthy donors. Assay used: immunoSEQ multiplex PCR; TCRdb lists only in-frame clones, some missing. This repertoire shows some 130,000 clones, roughly three quarters found once; its top ten account for under 2.5%. The sample consisted of PBMCs. Receptors were obtained from a man aged 25-40 years in good health and CMV-seronegative. Both conserved end residues are part of each CDR3. D genes are given only for firm matches. Part of the rows lack a size; the others show once, few, many or a class for expanded clones.

v_gene	j_gene	abundance	d_gene	CDR3aa	CDR3nt
TRBV5-1	TRBJ2-6	.	TRBD1	CASSPLGTGGFGANVLTF	TGCGCCAGCAGCCCGCTGGGGACAGGGGGCTTTGGGGCCAACGTCCTGACTTTC
TRBV7-9	TRBJ1-1	.	.	CASSPGQLLNTEAFF	TGTGCCAGCAGCCCCGGACAGCTCCTGAACACTGAAGCTTTCTTT
TRBV6-5	TRBJ1-5	few	TRBD1	CASRRSGGGNQPQHF	TGTGCCAGCAGGCGATCAGGGGGCGGTAATCAGCCCCAGCATTTT
TRBV14	TRBJ1-2	.	TRBD1	CASSWGQAVYGYTF	TGTGCCAGCAGCTGGGGACAGGCGGTCTATGGCTACACCTTC
TRBV2	TRBJ1-2	once	.	CASRDTENYGYTF	TGTGCCAGCAGAGACACAGAGAACTATGGCTACACCTTC
TRBV19	TRBJ1-1	once	.	CASSRSAGLNTEAFF	TGTGCCAGTAGTCGATCTGCGGGCCTGAACACCGAAGCTTTCTTT
TRBV7-9	TRBJ1-2	.	TRBD1	CASSLKGQGSVRGSYTF	TGTGCCAGCAGCCTAAAGGGACAGGGATCTGTGAGGGGTAGCTACACCTTC
TRBV7-3	TRBJ2-1	.	TRBD1	CASSFQGTGNYNEQFF	TGTGCCAGCAGCTTCCAAGGGACAGGCAATTACAATGAGCAGTTCTTC
TRBV5-1	TRBJ2-7	.	.	CASSFGTGYEQYF	TGCGCCAGCAGCTTTGGTACGGGTTACGAGCAGTACTTC
TRBV9	TRBJ1-1	.	TRBD1	CASSGTWGTGKSEAFF	TGTGCCAGCAGTGGAACGTGGGGGACAGGGAAGTCTGAAGCTTTCTTT
TRBV4-1	TRBJ2-1	.	TRBD1	CASSLMPGQYNEQFF	TGCGCCAGCAGCCTTATGCCGGGACAGTACAATGAGCAGTTCTTC
TRBV11-3	TRBJ2-2	.	TRBD2	CASSPSGKAGELFF	TGTGCCAGCAGCCCCAGCGGGAAGGCCGGGGAGCTGTTTTTT